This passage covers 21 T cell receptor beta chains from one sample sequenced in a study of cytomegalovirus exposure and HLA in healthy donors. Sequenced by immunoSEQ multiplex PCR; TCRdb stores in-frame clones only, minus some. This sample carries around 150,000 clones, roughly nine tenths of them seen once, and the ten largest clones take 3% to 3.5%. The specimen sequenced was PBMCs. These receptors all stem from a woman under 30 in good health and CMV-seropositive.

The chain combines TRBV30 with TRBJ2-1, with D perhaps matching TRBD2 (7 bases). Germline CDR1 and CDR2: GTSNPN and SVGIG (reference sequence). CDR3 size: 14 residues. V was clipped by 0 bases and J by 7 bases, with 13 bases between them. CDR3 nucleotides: TGTGCCTGGAGTGTAGGGGGGGGGTGGAATGAGCAGTTCTTC. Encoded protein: CAWSVGGGWNEQFF.

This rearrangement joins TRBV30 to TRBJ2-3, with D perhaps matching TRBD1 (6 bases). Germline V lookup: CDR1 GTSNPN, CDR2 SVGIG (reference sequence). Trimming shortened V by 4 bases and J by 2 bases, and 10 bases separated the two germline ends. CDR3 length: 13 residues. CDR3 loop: CAWTTGLTDTQYF. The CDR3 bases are TGTGCCTGGACCACAGGGCTCACAGATACGCAGTATTTT.

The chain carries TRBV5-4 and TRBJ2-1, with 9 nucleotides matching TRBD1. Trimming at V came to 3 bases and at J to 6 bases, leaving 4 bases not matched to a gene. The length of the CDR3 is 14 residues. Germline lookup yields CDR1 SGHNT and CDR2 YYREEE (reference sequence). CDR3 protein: CASSWTGARNEQFF. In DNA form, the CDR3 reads TGTGCCAGCAGCTGGACAGGGGCCCGCAATGAGCAGTTCTTC.

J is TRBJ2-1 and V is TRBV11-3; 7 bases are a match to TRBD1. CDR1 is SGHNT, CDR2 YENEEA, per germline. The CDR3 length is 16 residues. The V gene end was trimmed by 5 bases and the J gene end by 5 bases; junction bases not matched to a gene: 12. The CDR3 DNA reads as TGTGCCAGCAGCCGCAACAGGGGTTTTATCGACAATGAGCAGTTCTTC. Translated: CASSRNRGFIDNEQFF.

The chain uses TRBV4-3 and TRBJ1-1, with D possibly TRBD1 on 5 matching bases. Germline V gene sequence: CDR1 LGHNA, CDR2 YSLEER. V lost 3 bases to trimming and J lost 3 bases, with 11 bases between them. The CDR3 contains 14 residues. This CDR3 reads CASSQRQIYTEAFF. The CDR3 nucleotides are TGCGCCAGCAGCCAGAGACAGATATACACTGAAGCTTTCTTT.

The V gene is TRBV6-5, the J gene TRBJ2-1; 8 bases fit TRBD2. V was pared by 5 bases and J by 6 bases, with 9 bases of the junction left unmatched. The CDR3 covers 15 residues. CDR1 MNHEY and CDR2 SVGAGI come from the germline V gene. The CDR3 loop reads CASSHSGIRRNEQFF. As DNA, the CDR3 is TGTGCCAGCAGTCATAGCGGGATACGCCGCAATGAGCAGTTCTTC.

The CDR3 DNA sequence: TGTGCCAGCAGCTTAGTGACTAGTGTCAATGAGCAGTTCTTC. Amino acid sequence: CASSLVTSVNEQFF. V is TRBV7-9 and J is TRBJ2-1, with D perhaps matching TRBD2 (6 bases). V lost 1 base, J lost 6 bases, and 10 bases lay in between. The CDR3 extends over 14 amino acids. Germline loops: CDR1 SEHNR, CDR2 FQNEAQ (reference sequence). Drawing the rest from reference TRBV7-9 and TRBJ2-1, the complete variable domain is DTGVSQNPRHKITKRGQNVTFRCDPISEHNRLYWYRQTLGQGPEFLTYFQNEAQLEKSRLLSDRFSAERPKGSFSTLEIQRTEQGDSAMYLCASSLVTSVNEQFFGPGTRLTVL.

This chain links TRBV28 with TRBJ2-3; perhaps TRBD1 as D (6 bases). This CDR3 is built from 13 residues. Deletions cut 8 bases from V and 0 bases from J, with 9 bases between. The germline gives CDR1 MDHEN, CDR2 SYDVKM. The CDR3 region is CASGGGSTDTQYF. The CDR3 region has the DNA TGTGCCAGCGGGGGCGGGAGCACAGATACGCAGTATTTT.

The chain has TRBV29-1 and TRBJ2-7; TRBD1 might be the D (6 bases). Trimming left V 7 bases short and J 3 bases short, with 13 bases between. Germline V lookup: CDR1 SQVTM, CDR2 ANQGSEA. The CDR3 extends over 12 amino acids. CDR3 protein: CSGARGNYEQYF. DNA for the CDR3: TGCAGCGGGGCAAGGGGGAACTACGAGCAGTACTTC.

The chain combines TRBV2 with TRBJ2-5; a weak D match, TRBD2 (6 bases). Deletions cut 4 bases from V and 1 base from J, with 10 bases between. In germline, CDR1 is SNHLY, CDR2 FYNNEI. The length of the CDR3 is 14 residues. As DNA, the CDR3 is TGTGCCAGCAGTGGGCTGGGACTCCAAGAGACCCAGTACTTC. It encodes CASSGLGLQETQYF.

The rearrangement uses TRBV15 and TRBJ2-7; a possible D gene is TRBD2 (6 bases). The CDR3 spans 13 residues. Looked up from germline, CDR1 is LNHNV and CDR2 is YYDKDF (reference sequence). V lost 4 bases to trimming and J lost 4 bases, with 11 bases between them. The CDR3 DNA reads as TGTGCCACCAGCACCGGGAGTGGTTACGAGCAGTACTTC. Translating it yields CATSTGSGYEQYF.

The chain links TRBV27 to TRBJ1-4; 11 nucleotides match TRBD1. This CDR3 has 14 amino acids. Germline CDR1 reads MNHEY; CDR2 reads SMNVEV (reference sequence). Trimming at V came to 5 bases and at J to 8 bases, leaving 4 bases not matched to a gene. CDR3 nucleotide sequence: TGTGCCAGCAGTGGGACAGGGGGGGGCGAAAAACTGTTTTTT. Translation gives CASSGTGGGEKLFF. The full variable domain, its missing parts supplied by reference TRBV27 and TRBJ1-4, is EAQVTQNPRYLITVTGKKLTVTCSQNMNHEYMSWYRQDPGLGLRQIYYSMNVEVTDKGDVPEGYKVSRKEKRNFPLILESPSPNQTSLYFCASSGTGGGEKLFFGSGTQLSVL.

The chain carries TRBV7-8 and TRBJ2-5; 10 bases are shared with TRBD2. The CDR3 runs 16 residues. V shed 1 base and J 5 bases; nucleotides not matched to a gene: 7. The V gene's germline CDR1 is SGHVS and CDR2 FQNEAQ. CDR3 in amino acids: CASSLGTSGRGETQYF. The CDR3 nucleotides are TGTGCCAGCAGCTTAGGGACTAGCGGAAGGGGGGAGACCCAGTACTTC.

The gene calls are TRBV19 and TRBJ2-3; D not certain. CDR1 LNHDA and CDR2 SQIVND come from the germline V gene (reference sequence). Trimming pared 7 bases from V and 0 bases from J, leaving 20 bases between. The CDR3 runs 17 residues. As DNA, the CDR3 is TGTGCCAGTAATGGGCATAGTGCCTCTCCTAGCACAGATACGCAGTATTTT. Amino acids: CASNGHSASPSTDTQYF. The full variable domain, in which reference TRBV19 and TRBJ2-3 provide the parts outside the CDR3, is DGGITQSPKYLFRKEGQNVTLSCEQNLNHDAMYWYRQDPGQGLRLIYYSQIVNDFQKGDIAEGYSVSREKKESFPLTVTSAQKNPTAFYLCASNGHSASPSTDTQYFGPGTRLTVL.

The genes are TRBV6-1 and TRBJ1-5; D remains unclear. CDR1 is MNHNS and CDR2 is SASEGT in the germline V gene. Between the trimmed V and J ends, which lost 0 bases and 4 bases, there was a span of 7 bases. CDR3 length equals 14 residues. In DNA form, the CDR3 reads TGTGCCAGCAGTGAAGCCGGGGATAATCAGCCCCAGCATTTT. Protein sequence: CASSEAGDNQPQHF.

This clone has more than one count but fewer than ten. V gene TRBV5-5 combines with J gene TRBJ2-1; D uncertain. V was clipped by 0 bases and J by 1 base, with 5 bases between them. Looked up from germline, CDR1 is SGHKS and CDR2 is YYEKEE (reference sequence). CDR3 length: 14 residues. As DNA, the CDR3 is TGTGCCAGCAGCTTGGACAGATCCTACAATGAGCAGTTCTTC. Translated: CASSLDRSYNEQFF.

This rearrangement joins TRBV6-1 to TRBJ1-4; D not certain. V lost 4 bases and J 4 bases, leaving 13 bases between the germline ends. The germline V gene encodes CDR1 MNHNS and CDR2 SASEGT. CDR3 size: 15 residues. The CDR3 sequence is CASSGTGDYNEKLFF. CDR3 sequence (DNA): TGTGCCAGCAGTGGAACGGGAGACTATAATGAAAAACTGTTTTTT.

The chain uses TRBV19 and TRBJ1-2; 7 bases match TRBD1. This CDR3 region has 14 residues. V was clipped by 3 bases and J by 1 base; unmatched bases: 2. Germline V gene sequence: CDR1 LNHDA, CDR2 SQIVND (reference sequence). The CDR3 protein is CASSIGQVNYGYTF. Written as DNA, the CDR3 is TGTGCCAGTAGTATCGGACAGGTTAACTATGGCTACACCTTC.

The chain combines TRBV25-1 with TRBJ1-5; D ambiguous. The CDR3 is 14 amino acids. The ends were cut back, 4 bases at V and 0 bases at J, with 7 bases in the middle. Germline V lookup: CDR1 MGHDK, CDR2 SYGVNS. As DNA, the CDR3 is TGTGCCAGCAGTGCAATCGGTAGCAATCAGCCCCAGCATTTT. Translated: CASSAIGSNQPQHF.

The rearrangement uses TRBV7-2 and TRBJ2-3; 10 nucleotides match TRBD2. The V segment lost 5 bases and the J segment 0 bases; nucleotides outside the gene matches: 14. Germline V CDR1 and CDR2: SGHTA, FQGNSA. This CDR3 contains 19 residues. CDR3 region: CASSLGGASGRSSTDTQYF. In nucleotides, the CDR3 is TGTGCCAGCAGCCTAGGTGGGGCTAGCGGGAGATCTAGCACAGATACGCAGTATTTT.

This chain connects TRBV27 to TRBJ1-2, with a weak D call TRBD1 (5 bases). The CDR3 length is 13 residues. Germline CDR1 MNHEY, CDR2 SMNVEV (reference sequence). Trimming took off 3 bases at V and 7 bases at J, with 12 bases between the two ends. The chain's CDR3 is CASSFLRGVGYTF. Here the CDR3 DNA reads TGTGCCAGCAGTTTTCTTCGGGGGGTTGGCTACACCTTC.